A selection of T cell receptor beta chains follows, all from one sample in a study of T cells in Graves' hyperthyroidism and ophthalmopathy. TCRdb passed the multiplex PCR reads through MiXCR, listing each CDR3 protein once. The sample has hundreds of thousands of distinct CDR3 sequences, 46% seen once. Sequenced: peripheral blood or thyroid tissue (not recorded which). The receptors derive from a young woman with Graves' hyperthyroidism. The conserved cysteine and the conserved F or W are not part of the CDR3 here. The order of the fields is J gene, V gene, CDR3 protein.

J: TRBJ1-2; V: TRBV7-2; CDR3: ASSSGHSNYGYT
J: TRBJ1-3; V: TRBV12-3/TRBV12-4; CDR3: ASRRKNTIY
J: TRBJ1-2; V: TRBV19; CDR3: ASSIGSGYGYT
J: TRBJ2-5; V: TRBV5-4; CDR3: ASSLAGAQETQY
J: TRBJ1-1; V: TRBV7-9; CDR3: ASIRVGGMNTEAF
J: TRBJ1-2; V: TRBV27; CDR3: ASSSYPPGSGST
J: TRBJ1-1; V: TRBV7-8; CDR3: ASRRQGLMNTEAF
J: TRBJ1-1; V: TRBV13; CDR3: ASSPRRGNTEAS
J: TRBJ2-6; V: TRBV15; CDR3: ATSNRESGANVLT
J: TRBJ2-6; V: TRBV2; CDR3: ASTPLRVSGANVLT
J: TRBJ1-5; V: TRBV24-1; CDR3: AHDNRGGQPQH
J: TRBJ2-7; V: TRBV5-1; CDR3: ASSLGPTGMSYEQY
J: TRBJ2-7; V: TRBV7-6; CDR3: ASSLSGGSTYEQY
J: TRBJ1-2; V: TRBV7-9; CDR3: ASSFGDTSYGYT
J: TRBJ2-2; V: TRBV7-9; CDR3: ASSLGWENTGELF
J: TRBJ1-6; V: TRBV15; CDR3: ATSVLQEGSPLH
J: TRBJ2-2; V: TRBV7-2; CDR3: ASRPGQHTGELS
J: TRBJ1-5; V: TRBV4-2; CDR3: ASSPGVMQPQH
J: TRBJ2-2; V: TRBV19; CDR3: ASQNFLAGELF
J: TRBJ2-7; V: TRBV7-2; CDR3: ASSRPGLGGAYEQY
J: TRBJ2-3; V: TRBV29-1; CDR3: SGRGGSTDTQY
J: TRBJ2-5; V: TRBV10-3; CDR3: AISDSGIETQY
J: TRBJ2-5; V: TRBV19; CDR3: ASTLSAAQETQY
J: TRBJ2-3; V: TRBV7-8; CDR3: ASSPESGDTQY
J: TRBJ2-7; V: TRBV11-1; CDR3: ASSLPGPGDYEQY
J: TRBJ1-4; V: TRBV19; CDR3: ASNLQRAKGKLF
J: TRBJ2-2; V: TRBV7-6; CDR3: ASSLSVGELF
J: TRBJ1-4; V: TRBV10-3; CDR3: AISREGGDTNEKLF